The present T cell receptor (beta chain) was sequenced within a study of OX40 agonist ivuxolimab in advanced cancers. Across the study: Dose-escalation patients' cancers were hepatocellular carcinoma, melanoma, renal cell or head and neck cancer.

A word on this clone: What it recognizes is unknown.

The CDR3 spans 13 residues. CDR1 is MNHEY and CDR2 is SVGAGI in the germline V gene. V lost 4 bases and J 0 bases, leaving 4 bases between the germline ends. Sequenced by immunoSEQ multiplex PCR; TCRdb stores in-frame clones only, minus some. The sample shows tens of thousands of clones, about 90% of them seen only once. Study observations and caveats: More expanded clones were seen, on average, in CD8+ T cells than in CD4+.

The material was CD4+ or CD8+ T cells sorted from blood, obtained in a trial of the OX40 agonist ivuxolimab. This sequence was found in an adult with an advanced solid tumor such as melanoma, head and neck, liver or kidney cancer. The chain has TRBV6-5 and TRBJ1-3; no clear D. In DNA, the CDR3 is TGTGCCAGCAGTTGGGGCTCTGGAAACACCATATATTTT. Protein sequence: CASSWGSGNTIYF.